These 27 T cell receptor beta chains were sequenced from one sample in a study of blood T cell repertoires in COVID-19 (dated by TCRdb to 2020 to 2021). The method behind the library was the immunoSEQ multiplex PCR assay. Held by TCRdb, this immuneACCESS table contains in-frame sequences only and omits some clones. Under half of the omission traces to an unresolved V gene where checked; the cause of the rest is unknown. The sample profile shows about 480,000 clones; 80% to 90% of them were found once. The ten top clones hold approximately 0.9% of the sample. The sequencing sample was made of peripheral blood. The source of these receptors is a man aged 18 to 29 with COVID-19, enrolled during active disease.

Of note for this clone: At the DNA level, this CDR3 is encoded by other sequences in the same sample as well. V is TRBV6-5 and J is TRBJ1-6; unclear D gene. The CDR3 sequence is 13 residues long. The V gene lost 6 bases and the J gene lost 3 bases, with 6 bases spanning the gap. Germline CDR1 and CDR2: MNHEY and SVGAGI. This chain's CDR3 is CASSRDYNSPLHF. The CDR3 bases are TGTGCCAGCAGCCGGGACTATAATTCACCCCTCCACTTT.

The V gene is TRBV4-1, the J gene TRBJ1-3; D is unresolved. Germline CDR1 and CDR2: MGHRA and YSYEKL. This CDR3 is 14 amino acids long. V was trimmed by 2 bases and J by 7 bases, leaving 12 bases between them. The chain's CDR3 is CASSQIRDRNTIYF. Written as DNA, the CDR3 is TGCGCCAGCAGCCAAATCCGGGATCGGAACACCATATATTTT.

The chain joins TRBV14 to TRBJ2-7; D is unclear. V gave up 0 bases and J gave up 3 bases, with 6 bases separating them. CDR3 length: 13 residues. Germline loops: CDR1 SGHDN, CDR2 FVKESK. CDR3 DNA: TGTGCCAGCAGCCAAGATTTCGGCTACGAGCAGTACTTC. Protein product: CASSQDFGYEQYF.

This chain uses TRBV7-8 with TRBJ1-5, with D possibly TRBD1 on 5 matching bases. There are 15 residues in the CDR3. Germline V gene lookup returns CDR1 SGHVS and CDR2 FQNEAQ. With 5 bases removed from V and 9 bases from J, the gap between germline ends came to 20 bases. The CDR3 DNA reads as TGTGCCAGCAGCCCCGCAGGGTCCCCCCGGGTGCCCCAGCATTTT. Amino acids: CASSPAGSPRVPQHF.

The genes are TRBV2 and TRBJ2-3; 9 bases are a match to TRBD2. The junction had 3 bases not matched to a gene; V was cut back by 3 bases and J by 2 bases. The CDR3 has 15 amino acids. Germline lookup yields CDR1 SNHLY and CDR2 FYNNEI. The CDR3 reads CASSDSSGDTDTQYF. For the CDR3, the DNA is TGTGCCAGCAGTGATTCTAGCGGGGACACAGATACGCAGTATTTT.

V and J are TRBV24-1 and TRBJ2-3; D uncertain. CDR1 is KGHDR, CDR2 SFDVKD, per germline. The V end was cut by 4 bases, the J end by 10 bases, with 5 bases between. This CDR3 has 10 residues. The CDR3 is CATSDEAQYF. CDR3 coding DNA: TGTGCCACCAGTGACGAGGCGCAGTATTTT.

J is TRBJ1-1 and V is TRBV18; no firm D call. CDR1 is KGHSH and CDR2 is LQKENI in the germline V gene. The CDR3 has 13 residues. V was trimmed by 4 bases and J by 1 base, leaving 7 bases between them. CDR3 sequence reads: CASSLSENTEAFF. The CDR3 DNA follows: TGTGCCAGCTCACTCTCAGAGAACACTGAAGCTTTCTTT.

The V call is TRBV5-8, the J call TRBJ1-2; no reliable D call. V was cut by 5 bases and J by 4 bases, with 9 bases left in between. The germline V gene has CDR1 SGHTS and CDR2 YDEGEE. This CDR3 is built from 12 residues. The CDR3 DNA reads as TGTGCCAGCAGTGGAGGTCTCTATGGCTACACCTTC. This gives the protein CASSGGLYGYTF.

About this clone itself: This CDR3 is also generated by other DNA sequences in the sample. The J gene is TRBJ1-3, the V gene TRBV18, with 8 bases fitting TRBD1. Germline CDR1 reads KGHSH; CDR2 reads LQKENI. The CDR3 is 16 residues long. Trimming took 1 base from V and 3 from J; bases not matched to a gene: 5. The CDR3 DNA reads TGTGCCAGCTCACCACTCGACAGGGGTAGTGGAAACACCATATATTTT. As protein: CASSPLDRGSGNTIYF.

The J gene is TRBJ2-7, the V gene TRBV6-5, with a possible D match to TRBD1 (6 bases). The CDR3 loop spans 13 amino acids. V was cut by 6 bases and J by 1 base, with 10 bases left in between. In germline, CDR1 is MNHEY, CDR2 SVGAGI. Here the CDR3 reads CASRHGQSYEQYF. The CDR3 DNA reads as TGTGCCAGCAGGCACGGACAGTCCTACGAGCAGTACTTC.

The chain is built from TRBV24-1 and TRBJ2-3; TRBD1 might be the D (5 bases). Trimming removed 3 bases from V and 1 base from J, with 10 bases in between. Germline CDR1 reads KGHDR; CDR2 reads SFDVKD. The CDR3 covers 15 residues. The DNA for the CDR3 is TGTGCCACCAGTGATCTCGGACACCGCACAGATACGCAGTATTTT. Translation gives CATSDLGHRTDTQYF.

The chain is built from TRBV5-5 and TRBJ2-3; D ambiguous. The CDR3 extends over 14 amino acids. Trimming cost V 5 bases and J 2 bases, with 12 bases left between them. The germline V gene has CDR1 SGHKS and CDR2 YYEKEE (reference sequence). CDR3: CASSRDSTTDTQYF. As DNA, the CDR3 is TGTGCCAGCAGTCGAGACTCAACCACAGATACGCAGTATTTT.

CDR3 loop: CSASRLAGRRSYNEQFF. The CDR3 DNA is TGCAGTGCTAGTCGACTAGCGGGGCGCCGCTCCTACAATGAGCAGTTCTTC. This sequence joins TRBV20-1 and TRBJ2-1; 11 positions match TRBD2. Germline loops: CDR1 DFQATT, CDR2 SNEGSKA (reference sequence). V dropped 3 bases and J dropped 0; count of bases not matched to a gene: 7. The CDR3 is 17 amino acids.

The chain joins TRBV4-2 to TRBJ2-3; 9 nucleotides align to TRBD2. V lost 0 bases and J lost 2; bases outside the gene matches: 6. The CDR3 is 17 residues long. Germline loops: CDR1 LGHNA, CDR2 YNFKEQ. Here the CDR3 reads CASSQDTTSGFTDTQYF. The CDR3 DNA reads as TGTGCCAGCAGCCAAGACACCACTAGCGGGTTCACAGATACGCAGTATTTT.

The chain carries TRBV12-3 or TRBV12-4 and TRBJ2-1; D uncertain. CDR3 size: 11 residues. The V gene lost 3 bases and the J gene lost 9 bases, with 6 bases spanning the gap. CDR3 in amino acids: CASSFRSEQFF. CDR3 in DNA: TGTGCCAGCAGTTTTAGGAGTGAGCAGTTCTTC.

V and J are TRBV21-1 and TRBJ2-3; the D call TRBD1 from the table was never checked on the DNA. TRBV21-1 has pseudogene status. The length of the CDR3 is 17 residues. This chain's CDR3 is CARVNRDRVSNKNTQYF. As DNA, the CDR3 is TGTGCCAGAGTCAACCGGGACAGAGTATCAAATAAGAATACGCAGTATTTT.

The CDR3 loop is CASSSYPGLAGGSNEQFF. In DNA form, the CDR3 reads TGTGCCAGCAGCTCCTACCCGGGACTAGCGGGAGGTAGTAATGAGCAGTTCTTC. The chain combines TRBV7-9 with TRBJ2-1, with 15 bases that match TRBD2. CDR1 is SEHNR and CDR2 is FQNEAQ in the germline V gene (reference sequence). J lost 7 bases, V lost 4 bases, and 11 bases had no gene match. This CDR3 contains 18 residues.

The rearrangement joins TRBV7-6 to TRBJ2-5, with 7 bases identical to TRBD2. The CDR3 has 14 amino acids. The V and J ends lost 0 bases and 4 bases, in that order; junction bases with no gene match: 2. Per germline, CDR1 SGHVS and CDR2 FNYEAQ. The CDR3 protein is CASSLAGEGETQYF. The CDR3 DNA follows: TGTGCCAGCAGCTTAGCAGGGGAGGGAGAGACCCAGTACTTC.

The chain has TRBV4-1 and TRBJ2-2, with TRBD1 as a possible D gene (6 bases). Trimming took off 2 bases at V and 4 bases at J, with 14 bases between the two ends. The CDR3 covers 16 residues. Germline CDR1 and CDR2: MGHRA and YSYEKL. CDR3 amino acids: CASSQKRQGFTGELFF. The CDR3 nucleotides read TGCGCCAGCAGCCAAAAAAGGCAGGGGTTCACCGGGGAGCTGTTTTTT.

V gene TRBV6-5 combines with J gene TRBJ2-6, with TRBD1 as a possible D gene (6 bases). Germline CDR1 is MNHEY and CDR2 is SVGAGI. The CDR3 extends over 12 amino acids. The V and J ends lost 11 bases and 4 bases respectively, with 9 bases between them. The CDR3 spells CAAQGGANVLTF. Here the CDR3 DNA reads TGTGCCGCCCAGGGGGGGGCCAACGTCCTGACTTTC.

The rearrangement links TRBV5-1 to TRBJ2-5; 12 nucleotides match TRBD2. The CDR3 runs to 17 residues. With V trimmed by 4 bases and J by 5 bases, 12 bases remained unmatched. Germline loops: CDR1 SGHRS, CDR2 YFSETQ. CDR3 in amino acids: CASSRYSSGGAGETQYF. As DNA, the CDR3 is TGCGCCAGCAGCCGGTACTCTAGCGGGGGGGCCGGGGAGACCCAGTACTTC.

The genes are TRBV10-2 and TRBJ1-2; 8 bases are a match to TRBD1. The germline V gene has CDR1 WSHSY and CDR2 SAAADI. The CDR3 runs 14 residues. J gave up 4 bases and V 6 bases, and 7 bases lay outside the gene matches. The CDR3 sequence is CASRSTGVGYGYTF. CDR3 coding DNA: TGCGCCAGCAGATCGACAGGGGTCGGCTATGGCTACACCTTC.

The rearrangement uses TRBV7-2 and TRBJ2-7; TRBD1 agrees at 10 bases. Germline V gene lookup returns CDR1 SGHTA and CDR2 FQGNSA. CDR3 length: 14 amino acids. V shed 4 bases, J shed 4 bases, and the junction held 4 bases outside the gene matches. CDR3 DNA: TGTGCCAGCAGCTGGGGGACAGGGGATTACGAGCAGTACTTC. Amino acid sequence: CASSWGTGDYEQYF.

This chain connects TRBV27 to TRBJ2-3; D is ambiguous. Trimming removed 5 bases from V and 5 bases from J, with 11 bases in between. Germline V gene data show CDR1 as MNHEY and CDR2 as SMNVEV (reference sequence). The CDR3 runs to 13 residues. CDR3 sequence reads: CASSPRSGDTQYF. In DNA form, the CDR3 reads TGTGCCAGCAGTCCTCGGTCGGGAGATACGCAGTATTTT.

The rearrangement uses TRBV5-1 and TRBJ1-1; D is uncertain. The CDR3 has 13 residues. Looked up from germline, CDR1 is SGHRS and CDR2 is YFSETQ. V lost 4 bases to trimming and J lost 2 bases, with 9 bases between them. The CDR3 DNA reads TGCGCCAGCAGCGTGCAGGCTAACACTGAAGCTTTCTTT. It translates to CASSVQANTEAFF.

The chain has TRBV4-2 and TRBJ2-1, with 11 bases matching TRBD2. V was pared by 3 bases and J by 8 bases, with 6 bases of the junction left unmatched. The CDR3 runs 15 residues. Germline V gives CDR1 LGHNA, CDR2 YNFKEQ. The CDR3 here is CASSQVAGGRYEQFF. CDR3 nucleotide sequence: TGTGCCAGCAGCCAGGTAGCGGGGGGGCGGTATGAGCAGTTCTTC.

The gene calls are TRBV9 and TRBJ2-7; 9 bases line up with TRBD2. Trimming removed 3 bases from V and 3 bases from J; junction bases left unmatched: 4. The V gene's germline CDR1 is SGDLS and CDR2 YYNGEE. The CDR3 has 14 amino acids. CDR3 DNA: TGTGCCAGCAGCGCCGGGACTAGCTTCTACGAGCAGTACTTC. The encoded protein is CASSAGTSFYEQYF.